The source of this T cell receptor (beta chain) is a study of OX40 agonist ivuxolimab in advanced cancers. In the study overall: Patients received ivuxolimab, an agonistic anti-OX40 (CD134) antibody. Patients got intravenous ivuxolimab at 0.01 to 10 mg/kg every 2 weeks.

Profiling relied on immunoSEQ multiplex PCR, and the TCRdb table lists in-frame clones only, not all of them. Among tens of thousands of clones listed, around nine tenths were seen once. The length of the CDR3 is 12 residues. Germline V CDR1 and CDR2: MDHEN, SYDVKM. Trimming removed 0 bases at V and 4 bases at J, with 4 bases between. Comments on this clone: Antigen specificity is unknown.

Study-wide results and limits: Relative to CD4+, CD8+ T cells held more expanded clones on average.

Sequencing used CD4+ or CD8+ T cells sorted from blood, obtained in a trial of the OX40 agonist ivuxolimab. This clonotype was sampled from an adult with an advanced solid tumor such as melanoma, head and neck, liver or kidney cancer. V and J are TRBV28 and TRBJ2-7; D not resolved. CDR3 bases: TGTGCCAGCAGTTTATGGAGTTACGAGCAGTACTTC. This translates into CASSLWSYEQYF.